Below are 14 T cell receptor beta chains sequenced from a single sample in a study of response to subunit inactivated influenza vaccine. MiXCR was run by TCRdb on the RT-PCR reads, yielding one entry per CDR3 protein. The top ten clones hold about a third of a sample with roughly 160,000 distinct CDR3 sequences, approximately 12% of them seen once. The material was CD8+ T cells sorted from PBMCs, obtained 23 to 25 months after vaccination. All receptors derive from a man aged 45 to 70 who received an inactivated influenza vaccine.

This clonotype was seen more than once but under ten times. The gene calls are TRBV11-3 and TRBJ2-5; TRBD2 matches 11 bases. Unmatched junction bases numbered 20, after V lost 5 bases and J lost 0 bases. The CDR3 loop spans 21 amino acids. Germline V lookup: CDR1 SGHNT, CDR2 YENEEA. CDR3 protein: CASSPEPGLAAGTTDQETQYF. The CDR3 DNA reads TGTGCCAGCAGCCCGGAACCGGGACTAGCGGCCGGAACAACGGACCAAGAGACCCAGTACTTC. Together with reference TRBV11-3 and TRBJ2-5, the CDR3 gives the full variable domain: EAGVVQSPRYKIIEKKQPVAFWCNPISGHNTLYWYLQNLGQGPELLIRYENEEAVDDSQLPKDRFSAERLKGVDSTLKIQPAELGDSAVYLCASSPEPGLAAGTTDQETQYFGPGTRLLVL.

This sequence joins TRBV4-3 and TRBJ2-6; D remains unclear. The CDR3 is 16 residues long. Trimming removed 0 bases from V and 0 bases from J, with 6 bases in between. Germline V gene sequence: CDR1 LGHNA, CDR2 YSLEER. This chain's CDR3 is CASSQEMDSGANVLTF. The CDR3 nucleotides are TGCGCCAGCAGCCAAGAGATGGACTCTGGGGCCAACGTCCTGACTTTC.

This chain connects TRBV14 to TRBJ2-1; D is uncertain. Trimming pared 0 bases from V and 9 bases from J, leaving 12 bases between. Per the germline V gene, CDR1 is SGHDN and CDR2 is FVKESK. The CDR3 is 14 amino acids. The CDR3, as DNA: TGTGCCAGCAGCCAAGATCCGATGCTTCGTGAGCAGTTCTTC. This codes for CASSQDPMLREQFF. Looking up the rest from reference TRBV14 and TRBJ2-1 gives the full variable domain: EAGVTQFPSHSVIEKGQTVTLRCDPISGHDNLYWYRRVMGKEIKFLLHFVKESKQDESGMPNNRFLAERTGGTYSTLKVQPAELEDSGVYFCASSQDPMLREQFFGPGTRLTVL.

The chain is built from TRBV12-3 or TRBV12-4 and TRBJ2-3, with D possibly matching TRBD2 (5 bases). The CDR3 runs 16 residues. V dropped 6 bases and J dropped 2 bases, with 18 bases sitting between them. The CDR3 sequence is CASSLLFSVNTDTQYF. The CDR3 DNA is TGTGCCAGCAGCCTCCTATTTAGCGTAAACACAGATACGCAGTATTTT.

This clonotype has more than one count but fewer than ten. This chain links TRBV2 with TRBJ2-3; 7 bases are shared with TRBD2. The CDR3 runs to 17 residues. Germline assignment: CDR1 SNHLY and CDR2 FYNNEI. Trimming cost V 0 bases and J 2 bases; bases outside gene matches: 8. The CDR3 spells CASSEARLGGNTDTQYF. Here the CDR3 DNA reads TGTGCCAGCAGTGAAGCGCGGCTGGGGGGGAACACAGATACGCAGTATTTT.

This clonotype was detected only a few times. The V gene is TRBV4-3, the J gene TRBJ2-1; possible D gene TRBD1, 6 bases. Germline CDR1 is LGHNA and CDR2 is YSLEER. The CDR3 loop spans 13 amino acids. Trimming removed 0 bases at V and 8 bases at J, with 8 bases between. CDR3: CASSQDEGDEQFF. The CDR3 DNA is TGCGCCAGCAGCCAAGATGAGGGGGATGAGCAGTTCTTC.

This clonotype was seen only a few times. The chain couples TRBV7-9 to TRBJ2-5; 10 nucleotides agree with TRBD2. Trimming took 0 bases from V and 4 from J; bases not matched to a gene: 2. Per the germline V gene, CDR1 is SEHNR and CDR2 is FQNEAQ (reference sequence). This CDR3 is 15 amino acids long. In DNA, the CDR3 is TGTGCCAGCAGCTTAGCGCTAGCGGGAGTAGAGACCCAGTACTTC. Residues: CASSLALAGVETQYF. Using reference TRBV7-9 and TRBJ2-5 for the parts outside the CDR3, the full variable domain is DTGVSQNPRHKITKRGQNVTFRCDPISEHNRLYWYRQTLGQGPEFLTYFQNEAQLEKSRLLSDRFSAERPKGSFSTLEIQRTEQGDSAMYLCASSLALAGVETQYFGPGTRLLVL.

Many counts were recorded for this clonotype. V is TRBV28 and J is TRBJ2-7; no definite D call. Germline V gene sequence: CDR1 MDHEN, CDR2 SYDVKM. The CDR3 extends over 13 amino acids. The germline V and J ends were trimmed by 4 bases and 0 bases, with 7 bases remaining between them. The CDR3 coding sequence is TGTGCCAGCAGTTGGACGGGCTCCTACGAGCAGTACTTC. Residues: CASSWTGSYEQYF. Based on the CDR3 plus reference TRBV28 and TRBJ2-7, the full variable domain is DVKVTQSSRYLVKRTGEKVFLECVQDMDHENMFWYRQDPGLGLRLIYFSYDVKMKEKGDIPEGYSVSREKKERFSLILESASTNQTSMYLCASSWTGSYEQYFGPGTRLTVT.

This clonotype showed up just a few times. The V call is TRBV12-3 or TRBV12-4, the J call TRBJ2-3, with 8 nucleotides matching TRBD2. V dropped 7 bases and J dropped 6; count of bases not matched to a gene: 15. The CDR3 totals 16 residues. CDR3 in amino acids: CASNPEGGGQRDTQYF. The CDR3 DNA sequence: TGTGCCAGCAACCCGGAGGGCGGGGGGCAGCGGGATACGCAGTATTTT.

The CDR3 loop is CASSSKGPYNEQFF. In nucleotides, the CDR3 is TGTGCCAGCAGCTCGAAGGGACCCTACAATGAGCAGTTCTTC. The chain couples TRBV7-9 to TRBJ2-1, with D perhaps TRBD1 or TRBD2 (5 bases each). CDR3 size: 14 residues. CDR1 is SEHNR, CDR2 FQNEAQ, per germline (reference sequence). The ends were cut back, 4 bases at V and 2 bases at J, with 9 bases in the middle.

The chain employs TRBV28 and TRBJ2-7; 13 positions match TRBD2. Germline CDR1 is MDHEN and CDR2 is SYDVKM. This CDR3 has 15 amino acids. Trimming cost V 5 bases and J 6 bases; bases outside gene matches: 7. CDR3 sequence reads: CASSDPGLAGSEQYF. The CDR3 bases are TGTGCCAGCAGTGATCCGGGACTAGCGGGGTCCGAGCAGTACTTC.

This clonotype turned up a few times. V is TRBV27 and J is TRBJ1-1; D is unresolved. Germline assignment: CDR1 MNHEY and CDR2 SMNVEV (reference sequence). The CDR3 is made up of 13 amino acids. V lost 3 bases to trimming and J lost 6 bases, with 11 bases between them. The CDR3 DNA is TGTGCCAGCAGTTTCGGAGGGTCCTCTGAAGCTTTCTTT. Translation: CASSFGGSSEAFF.

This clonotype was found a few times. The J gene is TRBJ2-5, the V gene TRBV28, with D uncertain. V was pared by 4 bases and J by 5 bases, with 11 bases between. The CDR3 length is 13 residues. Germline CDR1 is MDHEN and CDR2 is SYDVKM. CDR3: CASSSEHRETQYF. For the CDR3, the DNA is TGTGCCAGCAGTTCCGAACATCGGGAGACCCAGTACTTC. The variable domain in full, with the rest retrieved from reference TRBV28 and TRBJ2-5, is DVKVTQSSRYLVKRTGEKVFLECVQDMDHENMFWYRQDPGLGLRLIYFSYDVKMKEKGDIPEGYSVSREKKERFSLILESASTNQTSMYLCASSSEHRETQYFGPGTRLLVL.

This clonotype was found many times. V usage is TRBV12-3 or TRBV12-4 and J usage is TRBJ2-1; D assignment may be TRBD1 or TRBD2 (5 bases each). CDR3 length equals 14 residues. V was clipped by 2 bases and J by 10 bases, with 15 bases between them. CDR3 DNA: TGTGCCAGCAGTTTACGGACTCGCAGGGAGGAGCAGTTCTTC. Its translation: CASSLRTRREEQFF.